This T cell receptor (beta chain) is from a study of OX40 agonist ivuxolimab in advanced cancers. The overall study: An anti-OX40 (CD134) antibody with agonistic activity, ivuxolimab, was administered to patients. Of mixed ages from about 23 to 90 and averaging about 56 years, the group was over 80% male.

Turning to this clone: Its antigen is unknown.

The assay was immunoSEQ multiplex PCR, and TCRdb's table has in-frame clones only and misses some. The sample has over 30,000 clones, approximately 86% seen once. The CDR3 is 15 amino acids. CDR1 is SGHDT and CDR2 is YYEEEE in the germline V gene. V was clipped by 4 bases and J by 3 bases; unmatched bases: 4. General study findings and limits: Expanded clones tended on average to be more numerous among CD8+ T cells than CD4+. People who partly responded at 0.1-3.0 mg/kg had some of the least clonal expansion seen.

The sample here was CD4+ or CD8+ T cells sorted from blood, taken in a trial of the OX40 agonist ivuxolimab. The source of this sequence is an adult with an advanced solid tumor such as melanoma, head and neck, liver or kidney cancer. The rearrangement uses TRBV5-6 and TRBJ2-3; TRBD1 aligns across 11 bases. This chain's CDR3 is CASSRDRGGTDTQYF. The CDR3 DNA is TGTGCCAGCAGCCGGGACAGGGGGGGAACAGATACGCAGTATTTT.